The text below deals with one T cell receptor (beta chain). Its antigen remains unknown. The data were obtained in a study of shared clonotypes between healthy human individuals. About the research overall: CD8 memory received one plate per donor, CD8 naive two, CD4 memory three and CD4 naive three.

Method: immunoSEQ multiplex PCR; TCRdb's copy keeps in-frame clones and lacks some. This repertoire shows approximately 2.5 million clones, over 85% found once; its top ten account for about 0.34%. V lost 6 bases, J lost 3 bases, and 18 bases lay in between. The CDR3 has 15 amino acids. Per germline, CDR1 MNHEY and CDR2 SVGAGI. General study points: Rarefaction indicated that sorted-subset sequencing remained incomplete although depth was large.

The TCR comes from a man between 18 and 35 years old in good health. Some clones in this sample may be carry-over from other donors' samples. The sequencing sample was made of naive CD4+ T cells from PBMCs. Subset indicated: CD45RA+ positively selected. The chain couples TRBV6-5 to TRBJ2-7; possibly TRBD2 for D (7 bases). The CDR3 DNA follows: TGTGCCAGCAGGTCTGGGGGCGGGAGTCTCTACGAGCAGTACTTC. This sequence encodes CASRSGGGSLYEQYF.